This T cell receptor (beta chain) emerged from a study of blood T cell repertoires in COVID-19 (dated by TCRdb to the early 2020s). Turning to the overall study: The collaborator samples originated in the United States, Italy and Spain and spanned the acute and convalescent phases of COVID-19. Samples came from the ongoing ImmuneRACE study (first 160 participants) plus 1,254 subjects from 6 global collaborators. The repertoires were made available in a free public database intended to serve as a resource for research on the immune response to SARS-CoV-2. The material from the prospective study consisted of cDNA or gDNA derived from T cells, B-cell-depleted T cells, or PBMCs. Sample metadata almost always included a de-identified subject ID, COVID-19 status, age in years and sex. Where HLA class I and class II types were available, the types were taken from metadata supplied by the sample provider, not from assay-based typing. Deeply sampled blood TCRbeta repertoires from subjects exposed to, actively infected with, or recovered from COVID-19 were included in the dataset.

Participants in the prospective study were enrolled through a virtual design, were aged roughly 18 to 100 years, and lived in approximately 25 United States geographic areas. In the prospective study, cohorts were assigned on the basis of participant-reported clinical history obtained from a screening survey and a study questionnaire. Each participant in the prospective study had whole blood, serum and a nasopharyngeal or oropharyngeal swab collected by mobile phlebotomists. Over a roughly two-month period, participants in the prospective study had the option of providing additional blood draws and questionnaires. Before DNA extraction, prospective study blood samples were shipped either frozen or at room temperature. Trimming removed 6 bases from V and 0 bases from J; the gene matches leave 9 bases unexplained. Based on the germline V gene (reference sequence), the CDR1 and CDR2 sequences are LNHDA and SQIVND. Including cysteine and phenylalanine, the CDR3 has 16 amino acids. The read is trimmed to its CDR3 DNA, 48 bases read in frame from base 1.

TCRbeta CDR3 regions were amplified from genomic DNA by means of the immunoSEQ Assay, a bias-controlled multiplex PCR. As for the original processing: Within the assay, amplification of reference gene primers was used to estimate how many nucleated cells each sample contained. To quantify the absolute abundance of each unique TCRbeta CDR3 rearrangement, sequence reads were collapsed and filtered. Productive Simpson clonality was computed per sample as the square root of Simpson's diversity index over productive rearrangements. TCRdb limited this immuneACCESS table to in-frame rearrangements with V and J called. A share of clones is missing; checked studies link under half to unresolved V genes, and the rest is unexplained. D and trimming were read from the DNA, whereas the V and J calls and clone size are those reported in that table. The sample contains 300,000 to 500,000 clones, nearly 90% of them found a single time. The ten largest clones represent 2% to 2.5% of the sample.

The study at large found these results: How much clinical and demographic metadata was included differed by source and by participant, and the metadata was provided uncurated.

With regard to this clone: Its antigen is currently not known. No quality values exist for individual bases; no much larger clone is one base distant.

The sequenced sample was PBMCs or T cells enriched from blood (not recorded which). The chain couples TRBV19 to TRBJ1-2; 8 middle bases align to TRBD1. This TCR derives from a middle-aged woman with acute COVID-19. The DNA sequence is given as TGTGCCAGTAGACCGGGACAGGCAGGTACTAACTATGGCTACACCTTC. This translates into CASRPGQAGTNYGYTF.